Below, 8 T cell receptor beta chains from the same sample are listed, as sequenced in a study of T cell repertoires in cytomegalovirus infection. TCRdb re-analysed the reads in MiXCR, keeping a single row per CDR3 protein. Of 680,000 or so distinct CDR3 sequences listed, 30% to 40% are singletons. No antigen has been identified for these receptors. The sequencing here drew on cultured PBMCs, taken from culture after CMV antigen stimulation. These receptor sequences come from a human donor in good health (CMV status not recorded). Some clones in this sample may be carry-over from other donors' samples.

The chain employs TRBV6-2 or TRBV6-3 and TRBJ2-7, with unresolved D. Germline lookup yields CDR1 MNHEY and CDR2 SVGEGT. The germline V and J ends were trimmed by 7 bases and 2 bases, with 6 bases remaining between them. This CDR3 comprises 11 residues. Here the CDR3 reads CASNGPYEQYF. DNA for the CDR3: TGTGCCAGCAACGGGCCCTACGAGCAGTACTTC.

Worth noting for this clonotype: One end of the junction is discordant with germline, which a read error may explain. For the CDR3, the DNA is TGCGCCAGCAGCCAAGGCGGGACTAGCCCTAGATTC. The encoded protein is CASSQGGTSPRF. The V and J genes are TRBV4-1 and TRBJ2-1; 9 bases align to TRBD2. Germline values: CDR1 MGHRA, CDR2 YSYEKL. CDR3 size: 12 residues.

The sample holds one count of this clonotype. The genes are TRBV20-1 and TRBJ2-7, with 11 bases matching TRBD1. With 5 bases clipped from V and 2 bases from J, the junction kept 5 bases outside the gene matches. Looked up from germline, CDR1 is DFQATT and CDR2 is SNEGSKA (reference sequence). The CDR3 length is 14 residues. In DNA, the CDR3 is TGCAGTGCTGCGACGGGACAGGGGGCCTACGAGCAGTACTTC. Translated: CSAATGQGAYEQYF.

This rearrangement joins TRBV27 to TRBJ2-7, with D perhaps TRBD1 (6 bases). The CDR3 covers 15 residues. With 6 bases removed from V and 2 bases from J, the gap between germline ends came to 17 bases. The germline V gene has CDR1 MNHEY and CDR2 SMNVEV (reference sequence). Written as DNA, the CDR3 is TGTGCCAGCAGCTCAACAGGGTTTCCCACCTACGAGCAGTACTTC. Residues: CASSSTGFPTYEQYF.

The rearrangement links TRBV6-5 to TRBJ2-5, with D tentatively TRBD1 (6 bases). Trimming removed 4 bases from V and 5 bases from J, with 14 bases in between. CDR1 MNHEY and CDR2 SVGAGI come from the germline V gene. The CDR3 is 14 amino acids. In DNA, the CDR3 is TGTGCCAGCAGTTCTCCGGGACATCGGGAGACCCAGTACTTC. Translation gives CASSSPGHRETQYF.

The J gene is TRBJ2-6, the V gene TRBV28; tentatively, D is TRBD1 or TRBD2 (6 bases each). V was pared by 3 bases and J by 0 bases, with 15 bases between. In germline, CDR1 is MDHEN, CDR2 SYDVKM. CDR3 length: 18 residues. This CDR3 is CASSFGGLVLSGANVLTF. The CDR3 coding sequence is TGTGCCAGCAGTTTTGGGGGGCTTGTGCTCTCTGGGGCCAACGTCCTGACTTTC.

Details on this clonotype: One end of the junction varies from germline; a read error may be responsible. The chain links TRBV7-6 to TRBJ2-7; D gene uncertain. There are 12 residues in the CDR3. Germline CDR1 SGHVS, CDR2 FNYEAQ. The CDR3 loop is CASSPDNYEQNF. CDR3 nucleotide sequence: TGTGCCAGCAGTCCTGACAACTACGAGCAGAACTTC.

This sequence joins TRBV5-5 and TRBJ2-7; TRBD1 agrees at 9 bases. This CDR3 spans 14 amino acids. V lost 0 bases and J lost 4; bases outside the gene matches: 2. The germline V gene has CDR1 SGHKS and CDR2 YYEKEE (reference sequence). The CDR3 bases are TGTGCCAGCAGCTTGGCGGACAGGGGTTACGAGCAGTACTTC. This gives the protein CASSLADRGYEQYF.